The 19 T cell receptor beta chains below come from one sample, sequenced in a study of blood T cell repertoires in COVID-19. TCRdb's copy holds only in-frame clones and misses some; the assay was immunoSEQ multiplex PCR. The table includes some 210,000 clones, 80% to 90% detected once. The sequenced material came from peripheral blood. All receptors derive from a human donor in a cohort sampled during active COVID-19.

Only a few counts were recorded for this clone. V is TRBV25-1 and J is TRBJ2-3, with D possibly being TRBD2 (5 bases). Germline CDR1 is MGHDK and CDR2 is SYGVNS. The CDR3 spans 16 residues. Trimming removed 5 bases from V and 0 bases from J, with 15 bases in between. The DNA for the CDR3 is TGTGCCAGCAGTCCTCCTCAGCGGTACAGCACAGATACGCAGTATTTT. Its protein product is CASSPPQRYSTDTQYF.

This rearrangement joins TRBV11-1 to TRBJ2-7; no clear D. The germline V gene encodes CDR1 SGHAT and CDR2 FQDESV (reference sequence). The V end was cut by 1 base, the J end by 6 bases, with 7 bases between. The CDR3 contains 12 residues. CDR3 DNA sequence: TGTGCCAGCAGCTTAGATAGTGGCGAGCAGTACGTC. It translates to CASSLDSGEQYV.

This chain joins TRBV24-1 and TRBJ2-2, with D unclear. V gave up 5 bases and J gave up 2 bases, with 8 bases separating them. The CDR3 has 14 residues. The germline CDR1 and CDR2 sequences are KGHDR and SFDVKD. Here the CDR3 reads CATSVAVNTGELFF. In DNA form, the CDR3 reads TGTGCCACCAGTGTCGCAGTTAACACCGGGGAGCTGTTTTTT.

This chain connects TRBV6-1 to TRBJ1-2; 7 bases map to TRBD1. Germline lookup yields CDR1 MNHNS and CDR2 SASEGT. The ends lost 2 bases at V and 2 bases at J; junction bases unmatched: 5. This CDR3 contains 15 residues. The CDR3 bases are TGTGCCAGCAGTGAAATGGGACAGAGAAACTATGGCTACACCTTC. It is translated as CASSEMGQRNYGYTF.

The J gene is TRBJ1-2, the V gene TRBV27, with D unresolved. The CDR3 runs 15 residues. Trimming pared 3 bases from V and 4 bases from J, leaving 15 bases between. CDR1 MNHEY and CDR2 SMNVEV come from the germline V gene (reference sequence). CDR3 nucleotide sequence: TGTGCCAGCAGTTTCGCGGGCCGCGGCTCCTATGGCTACACCTTC. Translation gives CASSFAGRGSYGYTF.

V usage is TRBV28 and J usage is TRBJ1-4; 9 nucleotides align to TRBD1. CDR1 and CDR2 from the germline V gene are MDHEN and SYDVKM. CDR3 length: 16 residues. The junction had 12 bases not matched to a gene; V was cut back by 6 bases and J by 7 bases. As DNA, the CDR3 is TGTGCCAGCAGAAACCGAAAACAGGGGGCGAGTGAAAAACTGTTTTTT. Its protein is CASRNRKQGASEKLFF.

The chain is built from TRBV12-3 or TRBV12-4 and TRBJ1-5; D ambiguous. V lost 3 bases to trimming and J lost 3 bases, with 6 bases between them. This CDR3 region has 13 residues. The CDR3 DNA sequence: TGTGCCAGCAGTTTCGTAGACAATCAGCCCCAGCATTTT. It specifies CASSFVDNQPQHF.

The chain links TRBV10-3 to TRBJ2-6, with D perhaps TRBD2 (6 bases). The CDR3 covers 17 residues. The ends were cut back, 6 bases at V and 0 bases at J, with 15 bases in the middle. Germline V CDR1 and CDR2: ENHRY, SYGVKD. The DNA for the CDR3 is TGTGCCATCAGGGGACGGAGGGGCCACTCTGGGGCCAACGTCCTGACTTTC. Translation: CAIRGRRGHSGANVLTF.

The chain combines TRBV7-9 with TRBJ1-1; TRBD1 is a possible D gene (5 bases). Trimming cost V 5 bases and J 1 base, with 11 bases left between them. From germline, CDR1 is SEHNR and CDR2 FQNEAQ (reference sequence). CDR3 length: 14 amino acids. The chain's CDR3 is CASSPDSSNTEAFF. The DNA for the CDR3 is TGTGCCAGCAGCCCTGACAGCTCGAACACTGAAGCTTTCTTT.

The V and J genes are TRBV10-3 and TRBJ2-4; the D gene is possibly TRBD1 (5 bases). The germline V gene encodes CDR1 ENHRY and CDR2 SYGVKD. CDR3 length: 13 amino acids. Trimming cost V 2 bases and J 6 bases, with 8 bases left between them. Here the CDR3 reads CAISEGQTNIQYF. Here the CDR3 DNA reads TGTGCCATCAGTGAGGGACAAACAAACATTCAGTACTTC.

The chain combines TRBV2 with TRBJ1-3; the D gene is possibly TRBD1 (6 bases). Germline CDR1 reads SNHLY; CDR2 reads FYNNEI. V shed 8 bases and J shed 0 bases, with 20 bases lying between them. The CDR3 has 17 residues. The CDR3 bases are TGTGCCAGCTCTGATCTTTTAACAGGGAGCTCTGGAAACACCATATATTTT. Translation gives CASSDLLTGSSGNTIYF.

This clone was observed a single time. J is TRBJ1-2 and V is TRBV28; tentative D call: TRBD1 (5 bases). Germline-derived CDR1 and CDR2 are MDHEN and SYDVKM. Trimming stripped 6 bases from V and 4 bases from J, with 9 bases between. The CDR3 length is 12 residues. DNA for the CDR3: TGTGCCAGCAGAATCCAGGGCTATGGCTACACCTTC. This codes for CASRIQGYGYTF.

The chain recombines TRBV5-1 with TRBJ2-6, with a weak D call TRBD1 (6 bases). The CDR3 length is 15 residues. Trimming removed 0 bases from V and 2 bases from J, with 6 bases in between. CDR1 and CDR2 from the germline V gene are SGHRS and YFSETQ. The CDR3 sequence: CASSLDRAGANVLTF. CDR3 nucleotides: TGCGCCAGCAGCTTGGACAGGGCTGGGGCCAACGTCCTGACTTTC.

This clone is judged medium-sized (0.01 to 0.1%). This chain links TRBV30 with TRBJ1-1; D uncertain. The CDR3 is 11 residues long. Germline V gives CDR1 GTSNPN, CDR2 SVGIG (reference sequence). V lost 3 bases, J lost 7 bases, and 9 bases lay in between. The CDR3 nucleotides are TGTGCCTGGAGCCAACAGCATGAAGCTTTCTTT. It encodes CAWSQQHEAFF.

This clone was seen more than once but under ten times. The V call is TRBV6-4, the J call TRBJ1-1; D gene unclear. V was clipped by 7 bases and J by 2 bases, with 14 bases between them. CDR3 length: 14 amino acids. Germline loops: CDR1 MRHNA, CDR2 SNTAGT. CDR3 sequence: CASTASPGNTEAFF. The CDR3 nucleotides read TGTGCCAGCACCGCCAGTCCGGGTAACACTGAAGCTTTCTTT.

The genes are TRBV7-8 and TRBJ2-7; D possibly corresponds to TRBD1 (6 bases). Trimming left V 2 bases short and J 3 bases short, with 11 bases between. Germline V gene data show CDR1 as SGHVS and CDR2 as FQNEAQ. This CDR3 is built from 14 residues. CDR3 loop: CASSLQGSDYEQYV. CDR3 coding DNA: TGTGCCAGCAGCTTACAGGGGTCGGACTACGAGCAGTACGTC.

V gene TRBV15 combines with J gene TRBJ2-7; TRBD1 matches at 8 bases. This CDR3 comprises 19 residues. Trimming cost V 0 bases and J 5 bases; bases outside gene matches: 18. Per germline, CDR1 LNHNV and CDR2 YYDKDF (reference sequence). DNA of the CDR3: TGTGCCACCAGCAGAGATCAGGGCGGGACAGGTTTCCCCGGGGACGAGCAGTACGTC. This encodes CATSRDQGGTGFPGDEQYV.

V and J are TRBV3-1 (or the pseudogene TRBV3-2) and TRBJ2-5; D possibly corresponds to TRBD2 (6 bases). From germline, CDR1 is LGHDT and CDR2 YNNKEL (reference sequence). The V end lost 1 base, the J end lost 3 bases, and 12 bases lay between the germline ends. The CDR3 is 15 amino acids. The CDR3 DNA sequence: TGTGCCAGCAGCCAAGTCCGCTTAGCGGAAGAGACCCAGTACTTC. Its protein is CASSQVRLAEETQYF.

This chain uses TRBV5-4 with TRBJ1-6; TRBD1 is a possible D gene (6 bases). The CDR3 has 15 amino acids. The germline CDR1 and CDR2 sequences are SGHNT and YYREEE (reference sequence). V dropped 0 bases and J dropped 9 bases, with 13 bases sitting between them. This CDR3 reads CASSLDGGPSSPLHF. The CDR3, as DNA: TGTGCCAGCAGCTTGGACGGGGGGCCAAGTTCACCCCTCCACTTT. Full variable domain (missing parts from reference TRBV5-4 and TRBJ1-6): ETGVTQSPTHLIKTRGQQVTLRCSSQSGHNTVSWYQQALGQGPQFIFQYYREEENGRGNFPPRFSGLQFPNYSSELNVNALELDDSALYLCASSLDGGPSSPLHFGNGTRLTVT.